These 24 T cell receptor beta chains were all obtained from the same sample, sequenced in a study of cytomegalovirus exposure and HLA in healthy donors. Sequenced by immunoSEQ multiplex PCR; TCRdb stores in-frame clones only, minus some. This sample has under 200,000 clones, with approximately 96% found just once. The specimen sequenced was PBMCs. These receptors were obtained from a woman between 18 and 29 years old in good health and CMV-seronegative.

The CDR3 here is CAWSVAARGNEQFF. The CDR3 bases are TGTGCCTGGAGTGTAGCCGCTCGCGGAAATGAGCAGTTCTTC. V gene TRBV30 combines with J gene TRBJ2-1; D ambiguous. Germline V gives CDR1 GTSNPN, CDR2 SVGIG (reference sequence). The CDR3 length is 14 residues. The germline V and J ends were trimmed by 0 bases and 7 bases, with 13 bases remaining between them.

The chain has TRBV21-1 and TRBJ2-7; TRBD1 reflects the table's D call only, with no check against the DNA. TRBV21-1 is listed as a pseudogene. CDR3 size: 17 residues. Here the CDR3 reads CASSKTGNRADTYEQYF. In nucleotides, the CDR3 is TGTGCCAGCAGCAAGACGGGGAACAGGGCAGATACCTACGAGCAGTACTTC.

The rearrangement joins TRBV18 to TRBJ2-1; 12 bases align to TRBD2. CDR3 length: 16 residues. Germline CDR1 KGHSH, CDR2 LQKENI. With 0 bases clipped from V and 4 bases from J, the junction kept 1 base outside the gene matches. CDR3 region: CASSPPGTSGYNEQFF. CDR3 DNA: TGTGCCAGCTCACCACCGGGGACTAGCGGGTACAATGAGCAGTTCTTC.

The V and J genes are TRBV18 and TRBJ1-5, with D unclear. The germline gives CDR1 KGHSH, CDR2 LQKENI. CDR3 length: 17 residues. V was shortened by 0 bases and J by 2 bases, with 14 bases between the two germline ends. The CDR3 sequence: CASSPPGGQIGNQPQHF. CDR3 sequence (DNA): TGTGCCAGCTCACCACCGGGAGGCCAGATCGGCAATCAGCCCCAGCATTTT.

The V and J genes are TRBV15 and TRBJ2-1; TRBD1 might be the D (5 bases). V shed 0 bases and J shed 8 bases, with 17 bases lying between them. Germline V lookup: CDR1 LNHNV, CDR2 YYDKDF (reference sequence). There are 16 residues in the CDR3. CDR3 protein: CATSRDKGYRQDEQFF. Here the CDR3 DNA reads TGTGCCACCAGCAGAGATAAAGGTTACAGGCAAGATGAGCAGTTCTTC.

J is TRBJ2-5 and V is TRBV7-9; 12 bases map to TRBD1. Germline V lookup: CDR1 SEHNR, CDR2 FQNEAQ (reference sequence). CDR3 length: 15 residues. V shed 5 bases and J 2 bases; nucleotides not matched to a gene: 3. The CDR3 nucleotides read TGTGCCAGCAGCGGGGACAGGGGGCTGCAAGAGACCCAGTACTTC. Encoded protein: CASSGDRGLQETQYF.

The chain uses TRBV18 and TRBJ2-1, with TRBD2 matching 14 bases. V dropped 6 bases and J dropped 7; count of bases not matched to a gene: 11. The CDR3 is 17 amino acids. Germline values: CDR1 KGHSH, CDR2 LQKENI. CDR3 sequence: CASSPTTSGGAYNEQFF. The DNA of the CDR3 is TGTGCCAGCTCTCCAACGACTAGCGGGGGGGCGTATAATGAGCAGTTCTTC.

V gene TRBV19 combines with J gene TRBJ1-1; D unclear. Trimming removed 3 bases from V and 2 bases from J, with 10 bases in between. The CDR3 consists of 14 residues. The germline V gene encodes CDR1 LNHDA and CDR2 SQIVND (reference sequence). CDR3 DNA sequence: TGTGCCAGTAGTATTATTACGGGAAACACTGAAGCTTTCTTT. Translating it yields CASSIITGNTEAFF.

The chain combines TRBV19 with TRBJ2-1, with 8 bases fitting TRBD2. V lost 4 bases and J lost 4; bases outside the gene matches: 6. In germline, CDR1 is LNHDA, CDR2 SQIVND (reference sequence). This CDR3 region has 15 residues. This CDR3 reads CASSSTSGLYNEQFF. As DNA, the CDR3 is TGTGCCAGTAGTAGCACTAGCGGCCTTTACAATGAGCAGTTCTTC.

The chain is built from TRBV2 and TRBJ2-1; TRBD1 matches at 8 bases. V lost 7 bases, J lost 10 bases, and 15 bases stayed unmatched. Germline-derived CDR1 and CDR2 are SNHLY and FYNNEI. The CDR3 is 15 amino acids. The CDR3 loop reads CASTQLGQGTGEQFF. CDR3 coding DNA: TGTGCCAGCACGCAATTAGGACAGGGTACTGGGGAGCAGTTCTTC. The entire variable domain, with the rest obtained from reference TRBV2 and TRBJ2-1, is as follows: EPEVTQTPSHQVTQMGQEVILRCVPISNHLYFYWYRQILGQKVEFLVSFYNNEISEKSEIFDDQFSVERPDGSNFTLKIRSTKLEDSAMYFCASTQLGQGTGEQFFGPGTRLTVL.

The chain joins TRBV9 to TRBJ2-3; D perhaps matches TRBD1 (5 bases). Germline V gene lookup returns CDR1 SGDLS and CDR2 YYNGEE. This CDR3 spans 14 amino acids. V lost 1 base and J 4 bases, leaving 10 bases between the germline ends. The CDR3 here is CASSVSGYPDTQYF. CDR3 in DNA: TGTGCCAGCAGCGTATCAGGGTACCCAGATACGCAGTATTTT.

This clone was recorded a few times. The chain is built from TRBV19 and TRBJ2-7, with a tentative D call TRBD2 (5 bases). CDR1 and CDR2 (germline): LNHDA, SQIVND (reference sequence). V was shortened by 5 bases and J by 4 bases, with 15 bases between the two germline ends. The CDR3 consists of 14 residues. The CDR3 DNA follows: TGTGCCAGTAGTCCAAACCCCCCGGGGTACGAGCAGTACTTC. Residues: CASSPNPPGYEQYF.

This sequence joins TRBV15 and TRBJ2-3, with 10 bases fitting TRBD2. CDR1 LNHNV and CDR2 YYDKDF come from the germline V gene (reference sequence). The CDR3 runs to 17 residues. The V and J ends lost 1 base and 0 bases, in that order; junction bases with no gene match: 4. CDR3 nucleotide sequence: TGTGCCACCAGCAGAGGAGCGGGGGGGTCTAGCACAGATACGCAGTATTTT. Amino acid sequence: CATSRGAGGSSTDTQYF.

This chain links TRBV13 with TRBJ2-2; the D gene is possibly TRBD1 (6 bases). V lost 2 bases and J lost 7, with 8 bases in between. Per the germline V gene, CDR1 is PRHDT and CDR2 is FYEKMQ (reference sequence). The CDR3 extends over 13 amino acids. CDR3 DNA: TGTGCCAGCAGCTTACAGGGGCGCGGGGAGCTGTTTTTT. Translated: CASSLQGRGELFF.

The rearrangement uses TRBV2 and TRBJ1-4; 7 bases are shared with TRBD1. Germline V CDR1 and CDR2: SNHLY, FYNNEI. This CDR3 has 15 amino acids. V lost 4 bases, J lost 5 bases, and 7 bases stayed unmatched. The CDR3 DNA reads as TGTGCCAGCAGTGCCATCTTACAGGGGAATGAAAAACTGTTTTTT. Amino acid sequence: CASSAILQGNEKLFF.

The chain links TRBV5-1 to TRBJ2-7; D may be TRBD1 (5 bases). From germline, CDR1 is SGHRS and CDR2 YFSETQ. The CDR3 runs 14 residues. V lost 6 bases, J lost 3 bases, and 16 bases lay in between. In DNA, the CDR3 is TGCGCCAGCACCCCCGACAGCACGTTCTACGAGCAGTACTTC. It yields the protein CASTPDSTFYEQYF.

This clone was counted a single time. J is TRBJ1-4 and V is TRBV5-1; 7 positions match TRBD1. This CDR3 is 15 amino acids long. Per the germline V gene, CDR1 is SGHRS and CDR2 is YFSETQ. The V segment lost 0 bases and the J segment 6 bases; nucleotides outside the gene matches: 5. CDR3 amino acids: CASSLGRDRYEKLFF. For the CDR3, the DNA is TGCGCCAGCAGCTTGGGCCGGGACAGATATGAAAAACTGTTTTTT.

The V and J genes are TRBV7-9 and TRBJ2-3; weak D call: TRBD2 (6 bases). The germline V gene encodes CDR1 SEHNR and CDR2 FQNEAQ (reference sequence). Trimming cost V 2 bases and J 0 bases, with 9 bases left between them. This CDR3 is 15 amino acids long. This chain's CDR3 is CASSLSAGSTDTQYF. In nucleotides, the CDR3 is TGTGCCAGCAGCTTATCTGCGGGGAGCACAGATACGCAGTATTTT.

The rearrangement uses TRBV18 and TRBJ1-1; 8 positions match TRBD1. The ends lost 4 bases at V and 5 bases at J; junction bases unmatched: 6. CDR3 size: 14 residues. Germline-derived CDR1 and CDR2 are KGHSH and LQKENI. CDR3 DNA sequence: TGTGCCAGCTCACGAGGACAGGGTAAGACTGAAGCTTTCTTT. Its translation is CASSRGQGKTEAFF.

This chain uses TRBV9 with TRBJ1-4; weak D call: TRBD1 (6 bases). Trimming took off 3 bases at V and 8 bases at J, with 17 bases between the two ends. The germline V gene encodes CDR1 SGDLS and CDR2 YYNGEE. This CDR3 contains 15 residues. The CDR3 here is CASSDGTHLAEKLFF. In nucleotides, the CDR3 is TGTGCCAGCAGCGACGGGACACACTTAGCCGAAAAACTGTTTTTT.

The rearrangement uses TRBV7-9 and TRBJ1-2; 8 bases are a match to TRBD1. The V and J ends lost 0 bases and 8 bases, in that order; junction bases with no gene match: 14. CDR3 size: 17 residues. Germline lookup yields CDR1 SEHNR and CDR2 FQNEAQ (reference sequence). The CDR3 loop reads CASSLATSGTGLSGYTF. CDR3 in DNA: TGTGCCAGCAGCTTAGCGACTTCCGGGACAGGCCTTAGCGGCTACACCTTC. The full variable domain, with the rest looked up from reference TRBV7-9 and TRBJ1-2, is DTGVSQNPRHKITKRGQNVTFRCDPISEHNRLYWYRQTLGQGPEFLTYFQNEAQLEKSRLLSDRFSAERPKGSFSTLEIQRTEQGDSAMYLCASSLATSGTGLSGYTFGSGTRLTVV.

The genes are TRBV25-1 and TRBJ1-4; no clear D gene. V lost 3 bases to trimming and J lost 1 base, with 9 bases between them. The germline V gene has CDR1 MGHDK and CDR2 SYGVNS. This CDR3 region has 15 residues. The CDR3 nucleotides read TGTGCCAGCAGTGATCTACAGCTAACTAATGAAAAACTGTTTTTT. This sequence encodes CASSDLQLTNEKLFF.

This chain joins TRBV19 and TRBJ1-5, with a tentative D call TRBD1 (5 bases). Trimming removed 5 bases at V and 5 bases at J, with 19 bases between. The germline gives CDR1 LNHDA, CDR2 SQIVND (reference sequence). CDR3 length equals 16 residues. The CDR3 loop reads CASSGRSGRQYQPQHF. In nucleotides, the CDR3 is TGTGCCAGTAGTGGTCGTTCAGGGCGCCAATATCAGCCCCAGCATTTT.

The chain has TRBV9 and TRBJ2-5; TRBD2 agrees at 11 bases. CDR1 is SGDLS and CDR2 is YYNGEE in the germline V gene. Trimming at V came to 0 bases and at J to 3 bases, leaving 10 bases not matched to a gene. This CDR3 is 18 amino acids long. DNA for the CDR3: TGTGCCAGCAGCGTAGACGGGAGACTAGCGGGGACTAAAGAGACCCAGTACTTC. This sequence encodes CASSVDGRLAGTKETQYF.